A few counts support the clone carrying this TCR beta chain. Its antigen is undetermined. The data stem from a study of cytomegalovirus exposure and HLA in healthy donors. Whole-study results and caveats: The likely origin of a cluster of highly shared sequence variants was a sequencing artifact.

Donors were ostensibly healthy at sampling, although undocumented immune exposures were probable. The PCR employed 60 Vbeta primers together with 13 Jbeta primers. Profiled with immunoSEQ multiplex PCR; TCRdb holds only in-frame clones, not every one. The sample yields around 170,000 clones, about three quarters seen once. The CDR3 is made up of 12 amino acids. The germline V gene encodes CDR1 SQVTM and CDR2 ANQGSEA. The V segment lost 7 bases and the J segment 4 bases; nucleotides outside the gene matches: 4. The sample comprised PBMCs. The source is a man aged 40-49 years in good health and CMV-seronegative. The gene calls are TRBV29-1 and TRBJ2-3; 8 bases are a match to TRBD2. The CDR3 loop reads CSARGGPDTQYF. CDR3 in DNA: TGCAGCGCTCGGGGGGGTCCAGATACGCAGTATTTT.